The source of this T cell receptor beta chain is a study of vaccination effects on CD4 cells after COVID-19. About the study: Median timing of post-vaccine samples was 72 days after the second dose.

Generated by immunoSEQ multiplex PCR, the TCRdb table keeps only in-frame clones and is missing some. The data hold tens of thousands of clones, with over 70% observed a single time. To note about this clone: Its antigen is undetermined.

CD4+ T cells were isolated after about eleven days of culture. Each participant was administered two doses of either the BNT162b2 or the mRNA-1273 vaccine. The trim removed 5 bases at V and 3 bases at J, leaving 10 bases unmatched. Germline CDR1 is WSHSY and CDR2 is SAAADI. CDR3 length equals 19 residues. The V gene is TRBV10-2, the J gene TRBJ2-1, with 16 nucleotides matching TRBD2. This sample comprised CD4+ T cells from PBMCs cultured without peptide, obtained after COVID-19 vaccination. The source of this sequence is a human donor who received a COVID-19 vaccine. The chain's CDR3 is CASSHRQGTSGRDYNEQFF. The CDR3 DNA is TGCGCCAGCAGTCATAGGCAGGGGACTAGCGGGAGGGACTACAATGAGCAGTTCTTC.